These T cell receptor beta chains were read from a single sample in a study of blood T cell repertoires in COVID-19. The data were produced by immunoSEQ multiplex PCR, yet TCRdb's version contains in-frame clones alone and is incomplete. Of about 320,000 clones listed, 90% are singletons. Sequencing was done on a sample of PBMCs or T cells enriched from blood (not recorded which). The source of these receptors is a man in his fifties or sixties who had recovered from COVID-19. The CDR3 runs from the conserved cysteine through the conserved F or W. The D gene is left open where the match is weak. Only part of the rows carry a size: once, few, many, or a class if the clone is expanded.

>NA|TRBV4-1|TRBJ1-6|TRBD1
CASSQDTRDRGLRPLHF
TGCGCCAGCAGCCAAGATACTCGGGACAGGGGTTTACGACCCCTCCACTTT
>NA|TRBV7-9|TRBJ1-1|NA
CASSLDPGVNTEAFF
TGTGCCAGCAGCTTAGATCCAGGGGTCAACACTGAAGCTTTCTTT
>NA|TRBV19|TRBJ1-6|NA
CASRDTGNSPLHF
TGTGCCAGTAGGGATACGGGGAATTCACCCCTCCACTTT
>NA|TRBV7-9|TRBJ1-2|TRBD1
CASSPATGDGYGYTF
TGTGCCAGCAGCCCAGCGACAGGGGATGGGTATGGCTACACCTTC
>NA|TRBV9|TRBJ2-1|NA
CASSVEQIYNEQFF
TGTGCCAGCAGCGTAGAACAAATTTACAATGAGCAGTTCTTC
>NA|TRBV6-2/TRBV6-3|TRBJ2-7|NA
CASSPYREQYF
TGTGCCAGCAGCCCGTATCGCGAGCAGTACTTC
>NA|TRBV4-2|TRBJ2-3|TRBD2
CASRAGLAVTDTQYF
TGTGCCAGCAGGGCGGGACTAGCGGTCACAGATACGCAGTATTTT
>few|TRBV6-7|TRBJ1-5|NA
CASSYWAPYSNQPQHF
TGTGCCAGCAGTTATTGGGCTCCCTATAGCAATCAGCCCCAGCATTTT
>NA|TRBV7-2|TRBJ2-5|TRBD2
CASSLGVAGVTETQYF
TGTGCCAGCAGCTTAGGGGTAGCGGGAGTGACAGAGACCCAGTACTTC
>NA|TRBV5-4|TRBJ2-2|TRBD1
CASSPQGIGELFF
TGTGCCAGCAGCCCACAGGGGATCGGGGAGCTGTTTTTT
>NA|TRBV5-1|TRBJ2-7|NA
CASSIPGHGLYEQYF
TGCGCCAGCAGCATACCGGGACACGGACTCTACGAGCAGTACTTC
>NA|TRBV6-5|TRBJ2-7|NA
CASSSGLGQYF
TGTGCCAGCAGTTCAGGACTCGGGCAGTACTTC
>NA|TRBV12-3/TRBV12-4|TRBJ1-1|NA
CASSPRYTEAFF
TGTGCCAGCAGCCCGCGGTACACTGAAGCTTTCTTT
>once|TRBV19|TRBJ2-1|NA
CASSTASVRDEQFF
TGTGCCAGTAGTACTGCTTCAGTTCGGGATGAGCAGTTCTTC
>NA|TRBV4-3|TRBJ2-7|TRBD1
CASSQETGTGAYEQYF
TGCGCCAGCAGCCAAGAGACGGGGACAGGGGCCTACGAGCAGTACTTC
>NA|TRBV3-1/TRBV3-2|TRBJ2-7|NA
CASSQVRGLSSYEQYF
TGTGCCAGCAGCCAAGTGCGCGGACTTAGCTCCTACGAGCAGTACTTC
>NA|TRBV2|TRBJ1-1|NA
CASARGGSEAFF
TGTGCTAGCGCCCGCGGGGGCAGTGAAGCTTTCTTT
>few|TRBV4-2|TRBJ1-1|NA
CASSQKGTEAFF
TGTGCCAGCAGCCAAAAGGGGACTGAAGCTTTCTTT
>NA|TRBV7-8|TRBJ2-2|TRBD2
CASSPGGHRTGELFF
TGTGCCAGCAGCCCGGGAGGGCATCGCACCGGGGAGCTGTTTTTT
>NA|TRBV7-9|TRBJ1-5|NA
CASSLGQNNQPQHF
TGTGCCAGCAGCTTAGGACAGAACAATCAGCCCCAGCATTTT
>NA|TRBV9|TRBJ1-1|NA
CASSPSQGEAFF
TGTGCCAGCAGCCCCAGTCAGGGGGAAGCTTTCTTT
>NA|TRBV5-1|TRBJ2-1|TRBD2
CASSFGGRGDEQFF
TGCGCCAGCAGCTTTGGAGGGAGGGGCGATGAGCAGTTCTTC